This T cell receptor beta chain was captured by sequencing in a study of T-cell reconstitution after alpha-beta-depleted transplantation in children listed by TCRdb under 2016. Regarding the complete study: T-cell immune reconstitution after TCRalphabeta/CD19-depleted allogeneic hematopoietic cell transplantation in children was quantitatively tracked in the study by means of TCR repertoire profiling.

The library relied on PCR. TCRdb shows the sequencer as Illumina HiSeq 2500. TCR libraries were prepared with molecular barcoding, using unique molecular identifiers to normalize TCRbeta repertoire quantification. Through fastp at Q25 and MiXCR, TCRdb rebuilt clones from the public reads, retaining in-frame beta chains. CDR3 protein sequences are deduplicated, and each keeps its most common genes and DNA. The sample table records about 210,000 distinct CDR3 sequences; about a sixth of these occur just once. The ten biggest clones cover just under 45% of the sample. The treatment or condition tag for this specimen amounts to: allogeneic hematopoietic cell transplantation with graft depleted of TCRalphabeta T cells and CD19 B cells. TCRalphabeta/CD19-depleted allogeneic hematopoietic cell grafts were given to the transplant recipients, all of whom were children. Points the paper makes about the study in general: Hyperexpanded clone frequencies declined over subsequent months; after one year, T-cell counts and TCRbeta diversity were mostly attributed to newly produced T cells. The apparently early recovery of alphabetaT-cell counts about two months after transplant reportedly depended on only several hundred rapidly expanded clones that came from non-depleted graft cells. In some patients, high TCRbeta diversity at day 60 was attributed to recipient T cells and intrathymic progenitors that had survived conditioning.

In regard to this clonotype: Its antigen target is currently unknown. It has no much larger one-base neighbor in the sample; base qualities were not kept.

V gives up 0 bases and J gives up 0 bases, and the segment between their germline ends measures 6 bases. Taken from the germline V gene, the CDR1 and CDR2 loops are SGDLS and YYNGEE. The CDR3 measures 14 amino acids from cysteine to phenylalanine. The CDR3 DNA has 42 bases and is translated from base 1. Material: PBMCs, mostly from graft donor cells, obtained 360 days after TCRalphabeta/CD19-depleted stem cell transplant. Recombination linked TRBV9 to TRBJ1-1; the D gene cannot be named for sure. The sequence was collected from a male patient under 10 years old who had a stem cell transplant for acute lymphoblastic leukemia, so the T cells may come from the graft donor. For the CDR3, the sequence is CASSVAPMNTEAFF. The nucleotides are TGTGCCAGCAGCGTAGCCCCCATGAACACTGAAGCTTTCTTT.